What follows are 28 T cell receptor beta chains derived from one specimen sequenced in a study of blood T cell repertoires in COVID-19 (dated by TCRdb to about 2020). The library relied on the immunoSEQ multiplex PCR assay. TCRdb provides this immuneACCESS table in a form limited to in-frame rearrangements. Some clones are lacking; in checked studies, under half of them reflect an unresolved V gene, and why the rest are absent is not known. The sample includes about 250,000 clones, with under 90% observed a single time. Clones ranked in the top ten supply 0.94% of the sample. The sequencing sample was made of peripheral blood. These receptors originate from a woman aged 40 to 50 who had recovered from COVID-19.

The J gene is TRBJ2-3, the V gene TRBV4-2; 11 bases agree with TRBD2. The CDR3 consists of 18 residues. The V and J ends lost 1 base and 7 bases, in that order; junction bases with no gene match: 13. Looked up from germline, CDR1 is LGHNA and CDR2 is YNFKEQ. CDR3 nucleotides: TGTGCCAGCAGCCAAGCTCCGCCTAGCGGGAGGCCACTCTATACGCAGTATTTT. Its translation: CASSQAPPSGRPLYTQYF.

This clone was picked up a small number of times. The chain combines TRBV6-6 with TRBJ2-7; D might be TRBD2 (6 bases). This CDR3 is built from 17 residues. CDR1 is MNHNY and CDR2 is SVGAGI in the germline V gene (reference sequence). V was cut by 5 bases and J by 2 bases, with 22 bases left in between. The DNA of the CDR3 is TGTGCCAGCAGTCCCCCGTTAACCGGCGGGGAAACCTACGAGCAGTACTTC. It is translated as CASSPPLTGGETYEQYF.

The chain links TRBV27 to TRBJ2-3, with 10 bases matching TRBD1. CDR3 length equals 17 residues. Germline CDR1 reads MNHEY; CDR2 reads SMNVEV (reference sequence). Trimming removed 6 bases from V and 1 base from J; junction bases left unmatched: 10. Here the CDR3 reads CASRAAGGTGGTDTQYF. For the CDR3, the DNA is TGTGCCAGCAGAGCAGCAGGAGGGACAGGGGGCACAGATACGCAGTATTTT.

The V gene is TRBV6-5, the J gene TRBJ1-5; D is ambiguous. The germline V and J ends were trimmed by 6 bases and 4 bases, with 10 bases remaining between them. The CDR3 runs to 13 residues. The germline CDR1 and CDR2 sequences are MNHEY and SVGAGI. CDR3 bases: TGTGCCAGCAGGGTACAAGAAAATCAGCCCCAGCATTTT. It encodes CASRVQENQPQHF.

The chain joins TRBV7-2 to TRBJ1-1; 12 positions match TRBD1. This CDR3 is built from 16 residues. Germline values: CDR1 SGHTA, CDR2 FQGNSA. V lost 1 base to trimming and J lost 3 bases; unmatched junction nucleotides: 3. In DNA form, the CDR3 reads TGTGCCAGCAGCTTAGGGGACAGGGGGCGGCACACTGAAGCTTTCTTT. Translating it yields CASSLGDRGRHTEAFF.

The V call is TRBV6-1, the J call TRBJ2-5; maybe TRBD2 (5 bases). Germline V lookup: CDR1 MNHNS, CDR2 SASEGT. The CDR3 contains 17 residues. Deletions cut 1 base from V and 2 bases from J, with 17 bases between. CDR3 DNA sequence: TGTGCCAGCAGTGAAGGTGTATTCGTCGGGAAACAAGAGACCCAGTACTTC. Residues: CASSEGVFVGKQETQYF.

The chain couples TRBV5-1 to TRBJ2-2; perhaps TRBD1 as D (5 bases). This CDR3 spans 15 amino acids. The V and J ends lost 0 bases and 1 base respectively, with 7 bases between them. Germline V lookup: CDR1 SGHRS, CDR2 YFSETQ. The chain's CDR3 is CASSLADKNTGELFF. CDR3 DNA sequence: TGCGCCAGCAGCTTGGCGGACAAGAACACCGGGGAGCTGTTTTTT.

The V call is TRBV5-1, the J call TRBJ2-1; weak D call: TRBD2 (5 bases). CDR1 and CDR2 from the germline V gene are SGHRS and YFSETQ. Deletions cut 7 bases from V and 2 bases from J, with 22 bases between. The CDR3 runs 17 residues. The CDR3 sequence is CASAANEGDIAYNEQFF. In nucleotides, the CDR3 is TGCGCCAGCGCTGCTAATGAGGGAGATATAGCCTACAATGAGCAGTTCTTC.

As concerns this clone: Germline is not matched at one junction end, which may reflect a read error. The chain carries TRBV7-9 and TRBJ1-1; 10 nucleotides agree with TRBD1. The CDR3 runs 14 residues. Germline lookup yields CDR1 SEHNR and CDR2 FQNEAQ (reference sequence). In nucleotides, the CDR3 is TGTGCCGGCAGCGGGGACAGGGGGAACACTGAAGCTTTCTTT. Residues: CAGSGDRGNTEAFF.

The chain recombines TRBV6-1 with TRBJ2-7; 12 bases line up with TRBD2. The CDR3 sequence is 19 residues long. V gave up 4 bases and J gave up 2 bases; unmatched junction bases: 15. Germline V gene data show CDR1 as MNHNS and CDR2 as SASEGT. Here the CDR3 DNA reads TGTGCCAGCAGTGTGGTGGCGTGGCTAGCGGGAGGGTTCACCTACGAGCAGTACTTC. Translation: CASSVVAWLAGGFTYEQYF.

The CDR3: CASSPLQRTGTNTGELFF. CDR3 DNA: TGTGCCAGCAGCCCACTACAAAGGACAGGGACCAACACCGGGGAGCTGTTTTTT. V gene TRBV7-6 combines with J gene TRBJ2-2; 8 nucleotides align to TRBD1. This CDR3 is 18 amino acids long. J lost 2 bases, V lost 5 bases, and 13 bases had no gene match. The germline CDR1 and CDR2 sequences are SGHVS and FNYEAQ. The variable domain in full, with the rest retrieved from reference TRBV7-6 and TRBJ2-2, is GAGVSQSPRYKVTKRGQDVALRCDPISGHVSLYWYRQALGQGPEFLTYFNYEAQQDKSGLPNDRFSAERPEGSISTLTIQRTEQRDSAMYRCASSPLQRTGTNTGELFFGEGSRLTVL.

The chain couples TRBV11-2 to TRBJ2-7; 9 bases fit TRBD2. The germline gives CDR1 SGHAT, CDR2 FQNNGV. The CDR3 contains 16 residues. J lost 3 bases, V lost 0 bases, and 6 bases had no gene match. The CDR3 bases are TGTGCCAGCAGCTTAGATGCGGGGGGGGGAGTCTACGAGCAGTACTTC. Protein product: CASSLDAGGGVYEQYF.

CDR3 protein: CASSLTAGGPADTQYF. Written as DNA, the CDR3 is TGTGCCAGCAGCTTAACCGCGGGAGGGCCGGCAGATACGCAGTATTTT. The rearrangement joins TRBV7-9 to TRBJ2-3; 9 positions agree with TRBD2. With 2 bases clipped from V and 4 bases from J, the junction kept 7 bases outside the gene matches. The germline gives CDR1 SEHNR, CDR2 FQNEAQ (reference sequence). This CDR3 contains 16 residues.

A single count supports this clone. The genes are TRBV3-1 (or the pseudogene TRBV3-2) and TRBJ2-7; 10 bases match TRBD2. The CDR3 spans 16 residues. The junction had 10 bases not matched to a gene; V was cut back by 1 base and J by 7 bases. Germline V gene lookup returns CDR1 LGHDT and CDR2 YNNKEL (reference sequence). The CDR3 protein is CASSQGELAGSGEQYF. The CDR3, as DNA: TGTGCCAGCAGCCAAGGGGAACTAGCGGGGAGTGGGGAGCAGTACTTC.

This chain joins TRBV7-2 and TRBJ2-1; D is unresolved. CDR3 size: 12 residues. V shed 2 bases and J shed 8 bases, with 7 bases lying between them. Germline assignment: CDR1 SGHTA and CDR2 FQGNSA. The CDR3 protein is CASSLYGYEQFF. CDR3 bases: TGTGCCAGCAGCTTATATGGCTATGAGCAGTTCTTC.

CDR3 in DNA: TGTGCCAGCTCCCTCACTGGCGGGAGTAGTTACGAGCAGTACTTC. It specifies CASSLTGGSSYEQYF. V is TRBV18 and J is TRBJ2-7; 7 bases align to TRBD2. The germline CDR1 and CDR2 sequences are KGHSH and LQKENI. This CDR3 comprises 15 residues. V lost 6 bases to trimming and J lost 4 bases; unmatched junction nucleotides: 12.

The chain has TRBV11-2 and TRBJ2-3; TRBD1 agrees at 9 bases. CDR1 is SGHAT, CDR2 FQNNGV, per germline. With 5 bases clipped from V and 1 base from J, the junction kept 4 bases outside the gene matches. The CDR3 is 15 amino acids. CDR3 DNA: TGTGCCAGCAGCCTCCGGGACAGGGGCACAGATACGCAGTATTTT. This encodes CASSLRDRGTDTQYF.

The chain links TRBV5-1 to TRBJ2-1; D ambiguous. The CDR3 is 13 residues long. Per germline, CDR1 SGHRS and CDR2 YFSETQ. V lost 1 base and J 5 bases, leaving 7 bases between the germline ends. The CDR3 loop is CASSLLDDNEQFF. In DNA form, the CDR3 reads TGCGCCAGCAGCTTGCTAGATGACAATGAGCAGTTCTTC. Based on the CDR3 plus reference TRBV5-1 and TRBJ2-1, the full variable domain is KAGVTQTPRYLIKTRGQQVTLSCSPISGHRSVSWYQQTPGQGLQFLFEYFSETQRNKGNFPGRFSGRQFSNSRSEMNVSTLELGDSALYLCASSLLDDNEQFFGPGTRLTVL.

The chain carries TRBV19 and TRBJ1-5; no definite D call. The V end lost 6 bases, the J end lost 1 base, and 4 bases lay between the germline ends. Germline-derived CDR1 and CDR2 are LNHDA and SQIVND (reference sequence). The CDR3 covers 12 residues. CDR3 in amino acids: CASRSSNQPQHF. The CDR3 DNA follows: TGTGCCAGTAGATCAAGCAATCAGCCCCAGCATTTT.

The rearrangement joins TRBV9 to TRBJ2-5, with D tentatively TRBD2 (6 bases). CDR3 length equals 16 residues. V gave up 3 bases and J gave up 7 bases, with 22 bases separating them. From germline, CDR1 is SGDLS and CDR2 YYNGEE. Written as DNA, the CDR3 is TGTGCCAGCAGCGCCGAGGGTGTCGGGAGAGGAGGGACCCAGTACTTC. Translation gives CASSAEGVGRGGTQYF.

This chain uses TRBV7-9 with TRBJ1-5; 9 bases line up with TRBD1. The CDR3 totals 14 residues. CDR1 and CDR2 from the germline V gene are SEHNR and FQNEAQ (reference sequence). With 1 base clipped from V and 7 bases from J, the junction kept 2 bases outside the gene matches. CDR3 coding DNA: TGTGCCAGCAGCTTAGGACAGGGGGAACAGCCCCAGCATTTT. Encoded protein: CASSLGQGEQPQHF.

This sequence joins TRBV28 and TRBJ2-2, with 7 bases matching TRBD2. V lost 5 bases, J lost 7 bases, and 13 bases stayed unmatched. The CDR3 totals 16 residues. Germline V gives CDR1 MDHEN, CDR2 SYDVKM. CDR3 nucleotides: TGTGCCAGCAGTCCCTGGGAGGGTAAGGGTGACGGGGAGCTGTTTTTT. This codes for CASSPWEGKGDGELFF.

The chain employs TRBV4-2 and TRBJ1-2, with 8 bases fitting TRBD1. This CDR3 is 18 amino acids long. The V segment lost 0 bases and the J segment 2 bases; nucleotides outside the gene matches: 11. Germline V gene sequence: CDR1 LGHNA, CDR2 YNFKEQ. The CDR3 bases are TGTGCCAGCAGCCAAGATAGGACAGGGTTCCCGCTAAACTATGGCTACACCTTC. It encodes CASSQDRTGFPLNYGYTF.

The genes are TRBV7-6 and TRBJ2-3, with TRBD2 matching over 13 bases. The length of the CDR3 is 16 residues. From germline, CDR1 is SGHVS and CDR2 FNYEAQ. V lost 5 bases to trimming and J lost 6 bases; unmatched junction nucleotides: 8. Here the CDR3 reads CASSPGTSGAGDTQYF. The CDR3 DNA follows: TGTGCCAGCAGCCCCGGGACTAGCGGGGCGGGGGATACGCAGTATTTT.

The CDR3 nucleotides are TGTGCCAGCAGCTTTGGGGCACAAGAGACCCAGTACTTC. Translated: CASSFGAQETQYF. The rearrangement joins TRBV7-2 to TRBJ2-5, with D perhaps TRBD1 (5 bases). Trimming left V 3 bases short and J 2 bases short, with 7 bases between. The germline V gene encodes CDR1 SGHTA and CDR2 FQGNSA. The CDR3 contains 13 residues.

CDR3 region: CASSQDTTYGYTF. In nucleotides, the CDR3 is TGTGCCAGCAGCCAAGACACAACCTATGGCTACACCTTC. The J gene is TRBJ1-2, the V gene TRBV3-1 (or the pseudogene TRBV3-2); D remains unclear. V lost 0 bases to trimming and J lost 4 bases, with 6 bases between them. Germline V gene lookup returns CDR1 LGHDT and CDR2 YNNKEL (reference sequence). The CDR3 is 13 residues long.

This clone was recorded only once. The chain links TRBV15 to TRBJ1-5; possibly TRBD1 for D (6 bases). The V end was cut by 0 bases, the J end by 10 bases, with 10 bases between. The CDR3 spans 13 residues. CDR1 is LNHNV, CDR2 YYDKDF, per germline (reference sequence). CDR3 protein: CATSRDLRGPQHF. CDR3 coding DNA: TGTGCCACCAGCAGAGATCTCAGGGGTCCCCAGCATTTT.

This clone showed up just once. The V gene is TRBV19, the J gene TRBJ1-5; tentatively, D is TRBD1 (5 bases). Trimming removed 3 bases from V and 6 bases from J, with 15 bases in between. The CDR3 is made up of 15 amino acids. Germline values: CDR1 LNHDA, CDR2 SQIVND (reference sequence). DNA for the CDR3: TGTGCCAGTAGTATCGTTGACAACGGGGGTCAGCCCCAGCATTTT. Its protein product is CASSIVDNGGQPQHF.